These 8 T cell receptor beta chains originate from one sample sequenced in a study of T cell therapy after organ transplantation. The protocol was immunoSEQ multiplex PCR, while the TCRdb copy is restricted to in-frame clones and leaves out a portion. This table holds 45,000 to 60,000 clones, about 95% found once. These receptors' antigens are unknown. The input for sequencing was CD8+ T cells from blood, taken before autologous CMV-specific T cell therapy. Source of these receptors: a human patient who had received a solid organ transplant and had CMV disease.

The chain has TRBV11-2 and TRBJ2-1; the D is unclear. This CDR3 comprises 15 residues. The ends were cut back, 1 base at V and 3 bases at J, with 10 bases in the middle. Looked up from germline, CDR1 is SGHAT and CDR2 is FQNNGV. Here the CDR3 reads CASSLGDFNYNEQFF. CDR3 nucleotide sequence: TGTGCCAGCAGCTTAGGGGATTTTAACTACAATGAGCAGTTCTTC.

CDR3 amino acids: CATTSGSGELFF. CDR3 nucleotides: TGTGCCACCACTTCTGGTTCCGGGGAGCTGTTTTTT. This sequence joins TRBV15 and TRBJ2-2; D unresolved. CDR3 size: 12 residues. Germline V CDR1 and CDR2: LNHNV, YYDKDF (reference sequence). V was clipped by 7 bases and J by 6 bases, with 9 bases between them.

This chain joins TRBV6-5 and TRBJ2-1; a possible D gene is TRBD1 (5 bases). This CDR3 region has 15 residues. Germline V gene sequence: CDR1 MNHEY, CDR2 SVGAGI. V lost 4 bases, J lost 5 bases, and 15 bases lay in between. CDR3 DNA: TGTGCCAGCAGTTTCGGCCCGACAGATAACAATGAGCAGTTCTTC. Amino acid sequence: CASSFGPTDNNEQFF.

This chain uses TRBV4-1 with TRBJ2-7; 9 bases map to TRBD2. The CDR3 covers 15 residues. Germline V gives CDR1 MGHRA, CDR2 YSYEKL. Trimming removed 4 bases from V and 2 bases from J; junction bases left unmatched: 6. Here the CDR3 reads CASSPLAGGPYEQYF. The DNA of the CDR3 is TGCGCCAGCAGCCCTCTGGCGGGAGGGCCCTACGAGCAGTACTTC.

The CDR3 sequence is CASSLGRGWATQYF. The CDR3 DNA follows: TGCGCCAGCAGCTTGGGACGCGGTTGGGCGACCCAGTACTTC. V gene TRBV5-1 combines with J gene TRBJ2-5; D gene ambiguous. Germline V lookup: CDR1 SGHRS, CDR2 YFSETQ. CDR3 length: 14 amino acids. V gave up 0 bases and J gave up 7 bases, with 13 bases separating them.

This chain uses TRBV27 with TRBJ2-7; D might be TRBD2 (6 bases). Germline CDR1 MNHEY, CDR2 SMNVEV (reference sequence). V was pared by 5 bases and J by 1 base, with 15 bases between. CDR3 length equals 15 residues. As DNA, the CDR3 is TGTGCCAGCAGTCCGGATGGGGGGAGGTCCTACGAGCAGTACTTC. Translated, it gives CASSPDGGRSYEQYF.

The chain carries TRBV5-5 and TRBJ2-7, with TRBD2 as a possible D gene (6 bases). With 4 bases removed from V and 2 bases from J, the gap between germline ends came to 13 bases. The CDR3 contains 14 residues. In germline, CDR1 is SGHKS, CDR2 YYEKEE (reference sequence). The CDR3 reads CASSPRGGTYEQYF. The DNA of the CDR3 is TGTGCCAGCAGCCCCCGTGGGGGGACCTACGAGCAGTACTTC.

The genes are TRBV4-3 and TRBJ1-2; the D is unclear. Trimming took off 0 bases at V and 2 bases at J, with 10 bases between the two ends. Germline CDR1 reads LGHNA; CDR2 reads YSLEER. This CDR3 has 15 amino acids. The DNA for the CDR3 is TGCGCCAGCAGCCAAGATTGGTACGGGAACTATGGCTACACCTTC. Translating gives CASSQDWYGNYGYTF.